The clone carrying this TCR beta chain was counted between two and nine times. These data belong to a study of blood T cells in healthy people across ages. The CDR3 runs 13 residues. Germline CDR1 reads MDHEN; CDR2 reads SYDVKM. Each individual donor underwent a draw of about 9.9 milliliters of peripheral blood. Then a second PCR, running roughly 7 to 11 cycles, was carried out with a sample-barcoded 5' primer and a J-beta primer mix. Each cDNA molecule was tagged by a template-switch adaptor that had 12 random nucleotides. TCRdb reprocessed the 5' RACE reads via MiXCR and lists one record per CDR3 protein. The repertoire has nearly 800,000 distinct CDR3 sequences, 20% to 30% of them found once; the top ten carry roughly 3.8%. This sample also appeared in a second study, on T cells of mothers and their children. Per that study: The donor cohort consisted of a few healthy Caucasian mothers and their six children. For cDNA synthesis, the complete extracted RNA was used (roughly 1.5 ug per 15 ul).

V is TRBV28 and J is TRBJ2-7, with 11 bases aligning to TRBD1. The tail of the sequence fits TRBJ2-1 better, so the J call may be wrong. The sample comprised blood. This clonotype was obtained from a boy aged 5-17 years in good health. The CDR3 nucleotides read TGTGCCGTCGGGACAGGGGGTACGTATGAGCAGTTCTTC. It specifies CAVGTGGTYEQFF.